One sample yielded the 9 T cell receptor beta chains listed below, sequenced in a study of control samples from healthy donors and cancer patients. Method: immunoSEQ multiplex PCR; TCRdb's copy keeps in-frame clones and lacks some. The sample has 84,000 or so clones, approximately 80% seen once. Specimen: PBMCs. These receptor sequences come from a man aged 55 to 70 with head and neck cancer.

The genes are TRBV3-1 (or the pseudogene TRBV3-2) and TRBJ2-5; TRBD1 agrees at 7 bases. The V segment lost 4 bases and the J segment 1 base; nucleotides outside the gene matches: 3. Per the germline V gene, CDR1 is LGHDT and CDR2 is YNNKEL (reference sequence). This CDR3 is 14 amino acids long. The CDR3 sequence: CASSPRTGQETQYF. For the CDR3, the DNA is TGTGCCAGCAGCCCAAGGACAGGCCAAGAGACCCAGTACTTC.

To note about this clone: Other nucleotide sequences in the sample specify the same CDR3. J is TRBJ2-7 and V is TRBV6-5; TRBD1 matches 9 bases. The CDR3 contains 15 residues. CDR1 is MNHEY and CDR2 is SVGAGI in the germline V gene. The V and J ends lost 0 bases and 4 bases, in that order; junction bases with no gene match: 4. DNA of the CDR3: TGTGCCAGCAGTTACTCGACAGGGGGTATATACGAGCAGTACTTC. Its translation: CASSYSTGGIYEQYF.

V usage is TRBV19 and J usage is TRBJ2-1, with D uncertain. The CDR3 extends over 13 amino acids. V shed 1 base and J shed 8 bases, with 9 bases lying between them. The germline gives CDR1 LNHDA, CDR2 SQIVND (reference sequence). The CDR3 region is CASSIARRDEQFF. The CDR3 DNA reads TGTGCCAGTAGTATAGCCCGCCGTGATGAGCAGTTCTTC.

This clone was counted a few times. The chain recombines TRBV28 with TRBJ1-4; D is possibly TRBD1 (5 bases). The CDR3 sequence is 15 residues long. Germline assignment: CDR1 MDHEN and CDR2 SYDVKM. The V and J ends lost 8 bases and 0 bases respectively, with 13 bases between them. The CDR3 protein is CASWRGKATNEKLFF. The CDR3 DNA reads as TGTGCCAGCTGGCGGGGGAAAGCAACTAATGAAAAACTGTTTTTT.

The gene calls are TRBV6-2 or TRBV6-3 and TRBJ2-7; 13 nucleotides match TRBD2. Germline trimming cut 2 bases from V and 5 bases from J; bases unmatched to any gene: 9. There are 17 residues in the CDR3. Germline assignment: CDR1 MNHEY and CDR2 SVGEGT. The CDR3 bases are TGTGCCAGCAGTTACAATGAGGGACTAGCGGGAACCCACGAGCAGTACTTC. The encoded protein is CASSYNEGLAGTHEQYF.

This clone was seen a few times. Distinct nucleotide sequences in the sample also encode this CDR3. The rearrangement joins TRBV7-6 to TRBJ1-6, with D possibly TRBD1 on 5 matching bases. Trimming cost V 5 bases and J 4 bases, with 9 bases left between them. This CDR3 has 14 residues. Germline values: CDR1 SGHVS, CDR2 FNYEAQ. In nucleotides, the CDR3 is TGTGCCAGCAGCCTGGGGGGGTATAATTCACCCCTCCACTTT. It codes for CASSLGGYNSPLHF.

The chain recombines TRBV7-2 with TRBJ2-1; TRBD2 matches at 13 bases. The V gene's germline CDR1 is SGHTA and CDR2 FQGNSA. This CDR3 region has 15 residues. The J segment lost 8 bases and the V segment lost 1 base, leaving 2 bases of the junction unmatched. CDR3 loop: CASSLGLAGGDEQFF. Written as DNA, the CDR3 is TGTGCCAGCAGCTTAGGACTAGCGGGAGGAGATGAGCAGTTCTTC.

The chain joins TRBV28 to TRBJ1-1, with unresolved D. CDR1 MDHEN and CDR2 SYDVKM come from the germline V gene. This CDR3 has 12 amino acids. Trimming took off 8 bases at V and 0 bases at J, with 7 bases between the two ends. CDR3 sequence reads: CASLGMNTEAFF. The DNA for the CDR3 is TGTGCCAGCCTGGGCATGAACACTGAAGCTTTCTTT.

The chain is built from TRBV10-3 and TRBJ1-2, with D possibly matching TRBD1 (6 bases). This CDR3 has 18 amino acids. Per germline, CDR1 ENHRY and CDR2 SYGVKD. Trimming removed 6 bases from V and 0 bases from J, with 23 bases in between. The CDR3 loop reads CAIRGTGTNESSNYGYTF. The CDR3 DNA reads as TGTGCCATCAGGGGGACCGGGACAAACGAATCATCTAACTATGGCTACACCTTC.